This T cell receptor (beta chain) is drawn from a study of T cells after yellow fever vaccination (dated by TCRdb to between 2018 and 2021). For the study in its entirety: The SMART-Seq v4 Ultra Low Input RNA kit was used to prepare libraries from fractions with low cell numbers. To follow T-cell clones before and after both primary and booster YFV17D yellow fever vaccination, bulk TCR alpha and beta repertoires underwent longitudinal sequencing. The cohort comprised two healthy male donors, one aged 18 to 30 and one aged 30 to 40 years. Bulk PBMC replicates and cell subsets were isolated from blood drawn at multiple timepoints before and after both primary and secondary immunization.

The CDR3 goes from the cysteine to the phenylalanine over 14 residues. The only DNA kept is the CDR3, 42 bases in frame from the first base. CDR1 and CDR2 are read off the germline V gene (reference sequence) as DFQATT and SNEGSKA. Trimming at the junction amounts to 4 bases on V and 4 bases on J, and the germline ends lie 14 bases apart. The treatment or condition label corresponds to: live attenuated yellow fever vaccine strain. PBMCs were isolated from peripheral blood using a standard Ficoll-Paque protocol. Dynabeads CD4 and CD8 positive selection kits were used to isolate the CD4 and CD8 T-cell fractions. TriZol was used to extract RNA from bulk PBMCs, CD4 and CD8 fractions, and dextramer-positive and dextramer-negative fractions. This sample was sequenced with an Illumina NovaSeq 6000. TCR cDNA was synthesized by 5'RACE template switching, through which a universal primer site and unique molecular identifiers were introduced. Priming for cDNA synthesis came from both the TCR alpha and TCR beta constant segments. Library amplification involved two PCR steps, and the second step added sample barcodes and sequencing adapters. Sequencing of libraries was performed on Illumina HiSeq 2500 (2x100 bp) or NovaSeq (2x150 bp). Concerning the study's data processing: Demultiplexing of reads and collapsing into UMI consensus sequences were performed with MIGEC, and V(D)J alignment was carried out with MiXCR. Clonotypes responding to the vaccine were identified with edgeR on replicate PBMC samples, with the criteria of FDR below 0.01 and a log2 fold change above 5 up to day 15. Bulk clonotypes were assigned CD4 or CD8 identity according to which sequenced CD4 or CD8 repertoire held them at higher abundance. TCRdb cleaned the public reads at Q25 with fastp, built clones with MiXCR and kept in-frame beta chains. Every entry covers one CDR3 protein and lists the most common genes and DNA from its rows. The V and J calls here are based on TCRdb, not the publication. For this sample there are around 320,000 distinct CDR3 sequences; 8.5% to 10% appear just once. Together, the top ten hold about 3.5% of the sample.

Overall results and qualifications from the work: Compared with the primary T-cell response, the secondary T-cell response was weaker but faster, peaking on day 5 rather than day 15. A small share of clonotypes occurred in both CD4 and CD8 compartments, likely arising from convergent recombination. Only a couple of donors were included in the study, so the extent to which the findings can be generalized is limited. Because abundant contaminating clonotypes from the bulk population could be contained in FACS-sorted repertoires, computational filtering was required. Most clones expanded after primary vaccination were re-detected after the booster (approximately 96% of CD4 and about 88% of CD8), suggesting broad memory maintenance.

This clonotype was seen repeatedly, ten times or more. The antigen it recognizes is unknown. Base qualities are not provided; no much larger clone lies one nucleotide away. The chain joins TRBV20-1 to TRBJ1-3, with no reliable assignment of the D segment. This receptor was taken from a man aged 18-30 years who received the YFV17D yellow fever vaccine. This material consisted of CD4+ T cells sorted from PBMCs, taken 5 days after the yellow fever booster vaccination. The CDR3 reads as follows: CSATCRVCGNTIYF. The bases are TGCAGTGCTACATGTCGTGTTTGCGGAAACACCATATATTTT.